This T cell receptor beta chain was observed in a study of blood T cell repertoires in COVID-19. Study information: Whether acute or convalescent, the COVID-19 samples came from the United States, Italy and Spain.

In the source study's methods: Using reference gene primer amplification, nucleated cell counts were estimated. TCRdb keeps only in-frame clones here, not all; method: immunoSEQ multiplex PCR. V, J and clone size are those of that table, while D and trimming were read from the DNA. The sample records around 75,000 clones, around 83% being singletons. Specimen: peripheral blood. The receptor was derived from a man between 70 and 80 years old with active COVID-19.

The DNA of the CDR3 is TGTGCCAGCAGCCATGGGACAGGGGCCCCTTCGAACACTGAAGCTTTCTTT. It encodes CASSHGTGAPSNTEAFF. The J gene is TRBJ1-1, the V gene TRBV9; 10 bases line up with TRBD1. From germline, CDR1 is SGDLS and CDR2 YYNGEE. The CDR3 is 17 residues long. The V segment lost 4 bases and the J segment 1 base; nucleotides outside the gene matches: 10.